This T cell receptor (beta chain) stems from a study of cytomegalovirus exposure and HLA in healthy donors. The study, taken as a whole, reports: The classifier reportedly diagnosed cytomegalovirus status with high specificity and sensitivity. In a later analysis, first-cohort TCR clusters were found to tend to co-occur in the 100 to 150 validation repertoires. The listing of approximately 160 TCR beta chains classed them as cytomegalovirus-associated.

CDR1 is MDHEN and CDR2 is SYDVKM in the germline V gene. The CDR3 spans 16 residues. The V gene end was trimmed by 4 bases and the J gene end by 4 bases; junction bases not matched to a gene: 8. Turning to this clone: Its specificity is not known.

Data came from immunoSEQ multiplex PCR; TCRdb stores just in-frame clones and leaves some out. This sample has roughly 300,000 clones; around 90% occur once, and the top ten carry more than 0.9%. The genes are TRBV28 and TRBJ1-4; the match to TRBD1 covers 8 bases. The TCR sequence derives from a woman aged 25 to 39 in good health and CMV-seropositive. Sequenced material: PBMCs. CDR3 sequence reads: CASSSPQGALNEKLFF. The DNA of the CDR3 is TGTGCCAGCAGTTCACCCCAGGGGGCTCTTAATGAAAAACTGTTTTTT.